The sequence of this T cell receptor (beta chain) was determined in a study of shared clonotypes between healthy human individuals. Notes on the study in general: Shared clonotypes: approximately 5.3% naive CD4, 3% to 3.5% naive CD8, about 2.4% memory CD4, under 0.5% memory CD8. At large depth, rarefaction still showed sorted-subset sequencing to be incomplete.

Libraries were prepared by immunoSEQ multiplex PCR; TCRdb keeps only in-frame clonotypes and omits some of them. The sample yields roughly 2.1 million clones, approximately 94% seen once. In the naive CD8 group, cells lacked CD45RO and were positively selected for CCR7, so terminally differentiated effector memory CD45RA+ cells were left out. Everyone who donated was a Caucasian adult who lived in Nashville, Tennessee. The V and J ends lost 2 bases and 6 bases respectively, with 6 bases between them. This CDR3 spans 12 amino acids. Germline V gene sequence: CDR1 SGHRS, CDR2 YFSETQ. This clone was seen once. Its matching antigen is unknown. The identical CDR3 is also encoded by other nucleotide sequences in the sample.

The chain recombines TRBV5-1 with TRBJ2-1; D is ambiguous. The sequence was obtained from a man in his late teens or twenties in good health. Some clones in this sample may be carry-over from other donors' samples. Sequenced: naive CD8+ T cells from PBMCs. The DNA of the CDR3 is TGCGCCAGCAGCTTTGGCGGCAATGAGCAGTTCTTC. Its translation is CASSFGGNEQFF.